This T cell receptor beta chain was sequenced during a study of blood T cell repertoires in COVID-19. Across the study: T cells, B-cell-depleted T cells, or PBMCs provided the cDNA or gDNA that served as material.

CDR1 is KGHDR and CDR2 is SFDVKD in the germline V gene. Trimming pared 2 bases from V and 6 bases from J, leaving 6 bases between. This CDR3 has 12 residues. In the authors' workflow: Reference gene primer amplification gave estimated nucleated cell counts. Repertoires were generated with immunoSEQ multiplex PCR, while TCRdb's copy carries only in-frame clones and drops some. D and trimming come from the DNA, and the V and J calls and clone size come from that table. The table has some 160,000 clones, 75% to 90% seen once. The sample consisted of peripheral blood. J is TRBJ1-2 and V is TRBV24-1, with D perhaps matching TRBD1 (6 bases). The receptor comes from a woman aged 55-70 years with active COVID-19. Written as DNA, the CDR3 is TGTGCCACCAGTGATTACAGGGATGGCTACACCTTC. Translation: CATSDYRDGYTF.